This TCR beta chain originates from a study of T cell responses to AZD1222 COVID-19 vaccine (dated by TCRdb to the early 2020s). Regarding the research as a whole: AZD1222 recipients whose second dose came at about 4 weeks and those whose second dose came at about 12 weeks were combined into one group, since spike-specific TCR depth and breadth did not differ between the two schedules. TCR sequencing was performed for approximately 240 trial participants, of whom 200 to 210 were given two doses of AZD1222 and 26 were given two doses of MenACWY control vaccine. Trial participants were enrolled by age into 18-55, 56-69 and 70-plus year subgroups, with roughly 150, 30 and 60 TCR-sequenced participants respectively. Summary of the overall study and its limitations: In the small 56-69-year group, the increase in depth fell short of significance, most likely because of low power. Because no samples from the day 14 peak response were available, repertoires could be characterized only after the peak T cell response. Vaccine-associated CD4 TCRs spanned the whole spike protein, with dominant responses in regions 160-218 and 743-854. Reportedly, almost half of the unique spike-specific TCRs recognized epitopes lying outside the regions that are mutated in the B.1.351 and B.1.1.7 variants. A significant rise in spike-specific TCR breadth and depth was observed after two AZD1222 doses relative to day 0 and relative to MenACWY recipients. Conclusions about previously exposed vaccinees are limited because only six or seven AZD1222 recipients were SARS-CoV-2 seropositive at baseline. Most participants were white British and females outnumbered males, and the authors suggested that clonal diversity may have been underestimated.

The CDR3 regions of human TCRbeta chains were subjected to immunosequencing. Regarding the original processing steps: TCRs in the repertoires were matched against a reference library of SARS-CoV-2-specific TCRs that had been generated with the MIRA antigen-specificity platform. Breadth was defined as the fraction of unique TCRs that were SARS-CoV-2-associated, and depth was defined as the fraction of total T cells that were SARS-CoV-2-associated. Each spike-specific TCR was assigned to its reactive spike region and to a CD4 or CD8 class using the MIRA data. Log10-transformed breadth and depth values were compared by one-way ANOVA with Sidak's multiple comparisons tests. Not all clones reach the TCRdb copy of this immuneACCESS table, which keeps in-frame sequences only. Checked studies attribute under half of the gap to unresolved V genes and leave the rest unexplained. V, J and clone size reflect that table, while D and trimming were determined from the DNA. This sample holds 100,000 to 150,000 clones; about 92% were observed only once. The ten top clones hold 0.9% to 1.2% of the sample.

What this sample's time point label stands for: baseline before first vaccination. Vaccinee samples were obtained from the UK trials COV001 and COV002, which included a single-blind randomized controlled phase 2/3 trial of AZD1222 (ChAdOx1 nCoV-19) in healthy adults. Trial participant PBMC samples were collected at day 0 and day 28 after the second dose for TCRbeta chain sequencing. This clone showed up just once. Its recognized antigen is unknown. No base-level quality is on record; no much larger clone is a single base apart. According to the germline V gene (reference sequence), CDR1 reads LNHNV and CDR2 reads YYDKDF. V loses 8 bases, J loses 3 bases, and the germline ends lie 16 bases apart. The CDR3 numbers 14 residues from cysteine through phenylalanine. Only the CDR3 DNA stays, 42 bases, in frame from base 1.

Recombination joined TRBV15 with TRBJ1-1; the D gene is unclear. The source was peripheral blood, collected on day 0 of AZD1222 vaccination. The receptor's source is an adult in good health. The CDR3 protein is CATETGVGDTEAFF. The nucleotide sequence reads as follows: TGTGCCACCGAAACTGGAGTGGGTGACACTGAAGCTTTCTTT.